The rows below give T cell receptor beta chains drawn from one sample of a study of blood T cell repertoires in COVID-19. Measured with immunoSEQ multiplex PCR; TCRdb has only the in-frame clones, and not every one. Seen here are roughly 310,000 clones, more than 75% observed once, and the top ten hold 2.6%. What was sequenced was PBMCs or T cells enriched from blood (not recorded which). All receptors come from a man aged 60-69 years who had recovered from COVID-19. CDR3s include the opening cysteine and the closing phenylalanine or tryptophan.

CDR3aa,v_gene,len
CASSDWVAGSYEQYF,TRBV10-1,15
CSALSGVSGANVLTF,TRBV29-1,15
CASSPPGVRGNYGYTF,TRBV18,16
CASSSAGNRGRFYNEQFF,TRBV11-2,18
CASSSDREGNQPQHF,TRBV5-6,15
CASSLQGVGEKLFF,TRBV7-9,14
CASRSGDRGPRDYGYTF,TRBV7-9,17
CASSSTGDYGYTF,TRBV27,13
CASSLSFWTDNEQYF,TRBV6-5,15
CAIQGPNTEAFF,TRBV6-5,12